A selection of T cell receptor beta chains follows, all from one sample in a study of shared clonotypes between healthy human individuals. Generated by immunoSEQ multiplex PCR, the TCRdb table keeps only in-frame clones and is missing some. The sample consists of roughly 850,000 clones, roughly 96% of them appearing once. The sequencing sample was made of naive CD8+ T cells sorted from blood. The receptors were gathered from a young man in good health. CDR3s include the opening cysteine and the closing phenylalanine or tryptophan. A D gene is named only where the DNA matches it firmly. Clone size, where shown, is once, few, many, or a class for clones that have expanded.

j_call d_call cdr3_length clone_size v_call cdr3_nt cdr3_aa
TRBJ2-5 TRBD2 14 - TRBV5-5 TGTGCCAGCAGCCTACTAGCGGGAGAAGAGACCCAGTACTTC CASSLLAGEETQYF
TRBJ2-7 - 14 - TRBV5-6 TGTGCCAGCAGCTTGATGGGCCTGGACAACGAGCAGTACTTC CASSLMGLDNEQYF
TRBJ2-7 TRBD1 13 - TRBV5-1 TGCGCCAGCAGCTTCGGACAGGCTTACGAGCAGTACTTC CASSFGQAYEQYF
TRBJ2-7 TRBD2 16 - TRBV5-1 TGCGCCAGCAGCACATACCCCCGGGACTACTCCTACGAGCAGTACTTC CASSTYPRDYSYEQYF
TRBJ1-2 TRBD1 15 - TRBV27 TGTGCCAGCGGTAGGACAGGGGGCCTTAACTATGGCTACACCTTC CASGRTGGLNYGYTF
TRBJ2-7 - 14 - TRBV13 TGTGCCAGCAGTCGACAGATCGCCTCCTACGAGCAGTACTTC CASSRQIASYEQYF
TRBJ2-7 TRBD2 14 - TRBV9 TGTGCCAGCAGCGTCACTAGCGGGAGTTACGAGCAGTACTTC CASSVTSGSYEQYF
TRBJ1-1 - 11 - TRBV29-1 TGCAGCGTTTGGAGGAACACTGAAGCTTTCTTT CSVWRNTEAFF
TRBJ2-7 - 9 - TRBV19 TGTGCCGCCCTTGTCGAGCAGTACTTC CAALVEQYF
TRBJ2-1 TRBD2 14 once TRBV7-6 TGTGCCAGCAGCGGGAGCGGGATAATAAATGAGCAGTTCTTC CASSGSGIINEQFF
TRBJ2-7 - 15 - TRBV7-2 TGTGCCAGCAGCCCGCAGGGTGGCAGTCCCTACGAGCAGTACTTC CASSPQGGSPYEQYF
TRBJ2-7 - 14 - TRBV7-7 TGTGCTAGCAGCTTTGGGGCAGGGTCCTACGAGCAGTACTTC CASSFGAGSYEQYF
TRBJ2-3 - 17 - TRBV6-1 TGTGCCAGCAGTGATGCAGGCCCAACCCTAGGGACAGATACGCAGTATTTT CASSDAGPTLGTDTQYF